The 28 T cell receptor beta chains listed next were all sequenced from one sample in a study of OX40 agonist ivuxolimab in advanced cancers. Measured with immunoSEQ multiplex PCR; TCRdb has only the in-frame clones, and not every one. The sample carries about 15,000 clones, over 70% recorded once. Sample: CD4+ or CD8+ T cells sorted from blood, taken in a trial of the OX40 agonist ivuxolimab. The receptors here all came from an adult with an advanced solid tumor such as melanoma, head and neck, liver or kidney cancer.

In its sample, this clone was seen a few times. The DNA for the CDR3 is TGTGCCAGCAGCGTCGGGACAGCTCATGGGCCCCAGCATTTT. Translating gives CASSVGTAHGPQHF. V gene TRBV11-3 combines with J gene TRBJ1-5; 7 bases agree with TRBD1. Germline V CDR1 and CDR2: SGHNT, YENEEA. V shed 5 bases and J 9 bases; nucleotides not matched to a gene: 10. The length of the CDR3 is 14 residues.

The rearrangement uses TRBV7-9 and TRBJ1-1; D is unresolved. Germline CDR1 reads SEHNR; CDR2 reads FQNEAQ (reference sequence). This CDR3 contains 17 residues. Deletions cut 5 bases from V and 4 bases from J, with 23 bases between. CDR3 residues: CASSLTLVVVGSTEAFF. The CDR3 DNA sequence: TGTGCCAGCAGCCTAACCCTCGTGGTAGTGGGGAGCACTGAAGCTTTCTTT. Full variable domain (missing parts from reference TRBV7-9 and TRBJ1-1): DTGVSQNPRHKITKRGQNVTFRCDPISEHNRLYWYRQTLGQGPEFLTYFQNEAQLEKSRLLSDRFSAERPKGSFSTLEIQRTEQGDSAMYLCASSLTLVVVGSTEAFFGQGTRLTVV.

CDR3 amino acids: CASSLESGLGNEKLFF. The DNA of the CDR3 is TGTGCCAGCAGCTTAGAATCAGGCCTCGGTAATGAAAAACTGTTTTTT. The V and J genes are TRBV7-2 and TRBJ1-4, with D hard to call. Trimming removed 1 base from V and 4 bases from J, with 13 bases in between. CDR1 is SGHTA and CDR2 is FQGNSA in the germline V gene. This CDR3 has 16 residues.

This clone was observed a single time. The chain joins TRBV18 to TRBJ2-7; TRBD1 aligns across 9 bases. The ends lost 5 bases at V and 7 bases at J; junction bases unmatched: 9. This CDR3 is 14 amino acids long. Germline V CDR1 and CDR2: KGHSH, LQKENI. The CDR3 DNA reads as TGTGCCAGCTCATCCGGGACAGGGCGGGATGAGCAGTACTTC. This codes for CASSSGTGRDEQYF.

The rearrangement joins TRBV5-4 to TRBJ2-2; D is possibly TRBD1 (5 bases). The CDR3 is 15 amino acids. Germline V gene data show CDR1 as SGHNT and CDR2 as YYREEE (reference sequence). V shed 0 bases and J shed 1 base, with 7 bases lying between them. The CDR3 nucleotides are TGTGCCAGCAGCTTGGTTACAGGGAACACCGGGGAGCTGTTTTTT. Translating gives CASSLVTGNTGELFF.

The chain has TRBV19 and TRBJ2-4, with D possibly being TRBD2 (6 bases). V was cut by 3 bases and J by 8 bases, with 8 bases left in between. The CDR3 runs 12 residues. Germline CDR1 LNHDA, CDR2 SQIVND (reference sequence). CDR3 in DNA: TGTGCCAGTAGTATCGGCGGGGACATTCAGTACTTC. This encodes CASSIGGDIQYF.

The chain has TRBV5-6 and TRBJ2-4; no clear D. The CDR3 has 13 residues. Germline V gives CDR1 SGHDT, CDR2 YYEEEE. The ends were cut back, 4 bases at V and 8 bases at J, with 13 bases in the middle. CDR3 nucleotide sequence: TGTGCCAGCAGCCCCGGGTCCTGGGACATTCAGTACTTC. Protein sequence: CASSPGSWDIQYF.

The chain links TRBV5-4 to TRBJ1-4; D is unresolved. The CDR3 consists of 13 residues. Trimming shortened V by 1 base and J by 3 bases, and 4 bases separated the two germline ends. Germline lookup yields CDR1 SGHNT and CDR2 YYREEE (reference sequence). CDR3 nucleotides: TGTGCCAGCAGCTTGTTGCCTAATGAAAAACTGTTTTTT. This encodes CASSLLPNEKLFF.

This chain connects TRBV5-4 to TRBJ1-3; 7 positions agree with TRBD1. With 4 bases clipped from V and 6 bases from J, the junction kept 4 bases outside the gene matches. CDR3 length: 13 amino acids. Germline-derived CDR1 and CDR2 are SGHNT and YYREEE (reference sequence). This chain's CDR3 is CASSRTGENTIYF. CDR3 bases: TGTGCCAGCAGCAGGACAGGCGAAAACACCATATATTTT.

This chain joins TRBV7-9 and TRBJ2-7; 8 bases line up with TRBD1. This CDR3 comprises 12 residues. V was clipped by 6 bases and J by 5 bases; unmatched bases: 3. From germline, CDR1 is SEHNR and CDR2 FQNEAQ (reference sequence). As DNA, the CDR3 is TGTGCCAGCAGTTTACAGGGGGACGAGCAGTACTTC. This sequence encodes CASSLQGDEQYF. Complete variable domain (other parts from reference TRBV7-9 and TRBJ2-7): DTGVSQNPRHKITKRGQNVTFRCDPISEHNRLYWYRQTLGQGPEFLTYFQNEAQLEKSRLLSDRFSAERPKGSFSTLEIQRTEQGDSAMYLCASSLQGDEQYFGPGTRLTVT.

The sample holds a few counts of this clone. The rearrangement links TRBV6-1 to TRBJ1-1; D unresolved. Between the trimmed V and J ends, which lost 4 bases and 5 bases, there was a span of 8 bases. The CDR3 extends over 12 amino acids. Germline V gene lookup returns CDR1 MNHNS and CDR2 SASEGT. CDR3 nucleotides: TGTGCCAGCAGTGTTTCTGAAACTGAAGCTTTCTTT. Translated: CASSVSETEAFF.

The chain joins TRBV7-2 to TRBJ1-2; TRBD1 is a possible D gene (5 bases). V gave up 1 base and J gave up 5 bases, with 17 bases separating them. Germline CDR1 SGHTA, CDR2 FQGNSA. This CDR3 is 16 amino acids long. The chain's CDR3 is CASSLDKAGTAYGYTF. The CDR3 DNA sequence: TGTGCCAGCAGCTTAGACAAGGCCGGGACCGCTTATGGCTACACCTTC.

The chain recombines TRBV7-9 with TRBJ1-3; D not resolved. Germline V lookup: CDR1 SEHNR, CDR2 FQNEAQ (reference sequence). V dropped 6 bases and J dropped 4 bases, with 10 bases sitting between them. The CDR3 length is 13 residues. CDR3 sequence: CASSPPPGNTIYF. CDR3 bases: TGTGCCAGCAGTCCGCCCCCGGGAAACACCATATATTTT.

A few counts support this clone. The chain joins TRBV11-2 to TRBJ2-2; the match to TRBD2 covers 7 bases. CDR1 SGHAT and CDR2 FQNNGV come from the germline V gene. Germline trimming cut 0 bases from V and 7 bases from J; bases unmatched to any gene: 8. The CDR3 contains 16 residues. The CDR3 loop is CASSLDPGGRVGELFF. For the CDR3, the DNA is TGTGCCAGCAGCTTAGATCCGGGAGGACGGGTCGGGGAGCTGTTTTTT.

CDR3 in amino acids: CAWSWGTSGNTIYF. The CDR3 DNA follows: TGTGCCTGGAGTTGGGGGACTTCAGGAAACACCATATATTTT. The chain has TRBV30 and TRBJ1-3; D might be TRBD1 (5 bases). The V end was cut by 2 bases, the J end by 4 bases, with 12 bases between. The CDR3 contains 14 residues. Germline loops: CDR1 GTSNPN, CDR2 SVGIG (reference sequence).

The CDR3 sequence: CASDSPIYNSPLHF. The DNA for the CDR3 is TGTGCCAGCGACAGCCCCATCTATAATTCACCCCTCCACTTT. V gene TRBV7-2 combines with J gene TRBJ1-6, with a weak D call TRBD1 (5 bases). Germline-derived CDR1 and CDR2 are SGHTA and FQGNSA. The CDR3 spans 14 residues. Trimming stripped 8 bases from V and 3 bases from J, with 11 bases between.

By sample share, this clone is medium-sized (0.01 to 0.1%). The chain links TRBV2 to TRBJ1-1, with a possible D match to TRBD1 (6 bases). The CDR3 sequence is 12 residues long. The V and J ends lost 9 bases and 5 bases respectively, with 13 bases between them. Germline CDR1 and CDR2: SNHLY and FYNNEI. CDR3 coding DNA: TGTGCCAGGACAGGCACATCAACTGAAGCTTTCTTT. Amino acid sequence: CARTGTSTEAFF. The whole variable domain, filled in from reference TRBV2 and TRBJ1-1, reads EPEVTQTPSHQVTQMGQEVILRCVPISNHLYFYWYRQILGQKVEFLVSFYNNEISEKSEIFDDQFSVERPDGSNFTLKIRSTKLEDSAMYFCARTGTSTEAFFGQGTRLTVV.

The J gene is TRBJ2-7, the V gene TRBV4-3; no reliable D call. Trimming cost V 1 base and J 7 bases, with 5 bases left between them. Per germline, CDR1 LGHNA and CDR2 YSLEER. This CDR3 region has 11 residues. The CDR3 sequence is CASSQGREQYF. CDR3 DNA sequence: TGCGCCAGCAGCCAAGGGCGGGAGCAGTACTTC.

The genes are TRBV9 and TRBJ2-7; a possible D gene is TRBD1 (5 bases). CDR3 length: 15 amino acids. Trimming took off 4 bases at V and 5 bases at J, with 19 bases between the two ends. CDR1 is SGDLS and CDR2 is YYNGEE in the germline V gene. The CDR3 spells CASSPPDVGANEQYF. Here the CDR3 DNA reads TGTGCCAGCAGCCCCCCTGACGTAGGGGCAAACGAGCAGTACTTC.

The CDR3 sequence: CASSLVGQTYEQYF. For the CDR3, the DNA is TGTGCCAGCAGCTTAGTAGGACAGACCTACGAGCAGTACTTC. The V gene is TRBV7-2, the J gene TRBJ2-7; D is perhaps TRBD1 (6 bases). The germline V gene has CDR1 SGHTA and CDR2 FQGNSA. V was trimmed by 1 base and J by 2 bases, leaving 9 bases between them. The CDR3 totals 14 residues.

This clone was detected only a few times. The V call is TRBV28, the J call TRBJ2-3; no firm D call. Per germline, CDR1 MDHEN and CDR2 SYDVKM. This CDR3 is 14 amino acids long. V was pared by 5 bases and J by 4 bases, with 13 bases between. CDR3 bases: TGTGCCAGCAGTCCCCTTAGTAGAGCAGATACGCAGTATTTT. Amino acid sequence: CASSPLSRADTQYF.

This clone appeared a single time. The chain joins TRBV10-3 to TRBJ1-5; D is unclear. Trimming took 1 base from V and 6 from J, leaving 4 bases between them. The germline V gene has CDR1 ENHRY and CDR2 SYGVKD. The CDR3 covers 12 residues. CDR3 in DNA: TGTGCCATCAGTGAGTATGGTCAGCCCCAGCATTTT. This sequence encodes CAISEYGQPQHF.

This chain connects TRBV6-5 to TRBJ1-5; D is possibly TRBD1 (5 bases). Trimming stripped 2 bases from V and 4 bases from J, with 6 bases between. From germline, CDR1 is MNHEY and CDR2 SVGAGI. There are 13 residues in the CDR3. CDR3: CASSYGGNQPQHF. The CDR3 DNA reads as TGTGCCAGCAGTTACGGGGGAAATCAGCCCCAGCATTTT.

As regards this clone: The sample contains more than one DNA sequence encoding this CDR3. The chain has TRBV7-9 and TRBJ2-3, with 9 bases aligning to TRBD2. Germline lookup yields CDR1 SEHNR and CDR2 FQNEAQ (reference sequence). After removal of 9 bases from V and 0 bases from J, the junction contained 13 bases not matched to a gene. The CDR3 contains 17 residues. CDR3 in DNA: TGTGCCAGTAGCCCCCATGGAAGCGGGGGGAGCACAGATACGCAGTATTTT. Its translation: CASSPHGSGGSTDTQYF.

This clone has more than one count but fewer than ten. The J gene is TRBJ2-3, the V gene TRBV5-1; D is undetermined. CDR1 and CDR2 (germline): SGHRS, YFSETQ. The CDR3 consists of 15 residues. V was trimmed by 0 bases and J by 2 bases, leaving 10 bases between them. Here the CDR3 DNA reads TGCGCCAGCAGCTTGGTTCAGGTAAACACAGATACGCAGTATTTT. Translated, it gives CASSLVQVNTDTQYF.

This clone was observed a handful of times. The chain has TRBV9 and TRBJ1-1; tentatively, D is TRBD1 (5 bases). V lost 6 bases to trimming and J lost 1 base, with 10 bases between them. The CDR3 totals 13 residues. CDR1 is SGDLS, CDR2 YYNGEE, per germline. As DNA, the CDR3 is TGTGCCAGCAATGGGGGGAGGAACACTGAAGCTTTCTTT. Translating gives CASNGGRNTEAFF.

In regard to this clone: Other nucleotide sequences from this sample produce the same CDR3. The chain carries TRBV29-1 and TRBJ1-2; D remains unclear. Deletions cut 4 bases from V and 1 base from J, with 4 bases between. Germline V gene lookup returns CDR1 SQVTM and CDR2 ANQGSEA. The CDR3 has 11 residues. The CDR3 sequence: CSVGFNYGYTF. In nucleotides, the CDR3 is TGCAGCGTTGGTTTTAACTATGGCTACACCTTC. Supplemented by reference TRBV29-1 and TRBJ1-2, the full variable domain reads SAVISQKPSRDICQRGTSLTIQCQVDSQVTMMFWYRQQPGQSLTLIATANQGSEATYESGFVIDKFPISRPNLTFSTLTVSNMSPEDSSIYLCSVGFNYGYTFGSGTRLTVV.

V is TRBV5-1 and J is TRBJ2-7; 7 bases agree with TRBD2. V gave up 0 bases and J gave up 0 bases; unmatched junction bases: 3. CDR1 is SGHRS and CDR2 is YFSETQ in the germline V gene. CDR3 length: 15 amino acids. The CDR3 region is CASSLAGGSSYEQYF. The CDR3 DNA reads as TGCGCCAGCAGCTTGGCCGGGGGGAGCTCCTACGAGCAGTACTTC.